This T cell receptor beta chain was captured in a study of T cells in Graves' hyperthyroidism and ophthalmopathy. This clonotype was detected many times. Its antigen is still unknown. Reasons for excluding patients were uncontrolled infection, other autoimmune disease, pregnancy or lactation. The source material, RNA transcripts, was used to amplify TCR beta CDR3 regions. The HTBI primer set drove a first-round RT-PCR of the TCR CDR3. TCRdb called the multiplex PCR reads again in MiXCR, with one record for every CDR3 protein. In the table there are roughly 380,000 distinct CDR3 sequences, around 14% of which are singletons. Study-wide results and limits: Ophthalmopathy onset followed model prediction by a median approximately 7 months. Most thyroid-expanded clonotypes above 0.001 were also found in blood.

The CDR3 is made up of 18 amino acids. V lost 7 bases and J lost 4, with 29 bases in between. Germline CDR1 MDHEN, CDR2 SYDVKM. This chain connects TRBV28 to TRBJ2-7, with D maybe TRBD2 (6 bases). The source is a woman aged 60-70 years with Graves' hyperthyroidism. Sequencing was carried out using blood. CDR3 loop: CASTLGSRDSRPGYEQYF. CDR3 coding DNA: TGTGCCAGCACCCTCGGGAGTCGGGATAGCAGGCCCGGTTACGAGCAGTACTTC.